What follows is one T cell receptor (beta chain) and its context. This clone occurred a few times. Which antigen it targets is not known. Qualities for individual bases were not recorded, and no much larger clone is one base off. TCRbeta CDR3 regions were amplified from genomic DNA by means of the immunoSEQ Assay, a bias-controlled multiplex PCR. On the study's bioinformatics: The number of nucleated cells in each sample was estimated by amplification of reference gene primers within the assay. Sequence reads were collapsed and filtered to measure the absolute abundance of every unique TCRbeta CDR3 rearrangement. For each sample, productive Simpson clonality was calculated as the square root of Simpson's diversity index over productive rearrangements. This is the immuneACCESS table as TCRdb keeps it, with only in-frame sequences that have V and J called. A part of the clones is gone; compared with another copy, unresolved V genes explain less than half, and the rest is unexplained. The V and J calls and the clone size are those of that table, but D and trimming were determined from the DNA. This sample has roughly 150,000 clones in its table, and 82% of those were observed once. The ten largest clones represent more than 9% of the sample.

The data originate from a study of blood T cell repertoires in COVID-19 (TCRdb year 2020). Study-wide context: The collaborator samples originated in the United States, Italy and Spain and spanned the acute and convalescent phases of COVID-19. The material from the prospective study consisted of cDNA or gDNA derived from T cells, B-cell-depleted T cells, or PBMCs. Subjects who had been exposed to COVID-19, were actively infected with it, or had recovered from it provided the deeply sampled blood TCRbeta repertoires that made up the dataset. The repertoires were released in a freely available public database meant as a resource for research on the immune response to SARS-CoV-2. The samples were drawn from two sources: the first 160 participants of the ongoing ImmuneRACE study, and approximately 1,300 subjects contributed by 6 global collaborators. Sample metadata almost always included a de-identified subject ID, COVID-19 status, age in years and sex. Where HLA class I and class II types were available, the types were taken from metadata supplied by the sample provider, not from assay-based typing. What the authors observed across the whole study: The quantity of clinical and demographic metadata differed by source and by participant and was supplied without curation.

Based on the germline V gene (reference sequence), the CDR1 and CDR2 sequences are SGHNT and YYREEE. V is pared back by 2 bases and J by 8 bases, with 10 bases lying between the germline termini. The CDR3 goes from the cysteine to the phenylalanine over 13 residues. Only the CDR3 region is kept as DNA, spanning 39 bases read in frame from base 1. Whole blood was collected in K2EDTA tubes by collaborating institutions according to the institutions' own protocols. Collaborator samples were shipped for TCRbeta analysis as frozen whole blood, isolated PBMCs, or DNA extracted from either sample type. The V and J genes are TRBV5-4 and TRBJ2-2; a confident D gene designation cannot be given. This TCR was sampled from a woman older than 75 with active or convalescent COVID-19. The sequenced sample consisted of peripheral blood. The CDR3 sequence is CASSFRSEGELFF. The DNA sequence follows: TGTGCCAGCAGCTTTCGAAGCGAGGGGGAGCTGTTTTTT.